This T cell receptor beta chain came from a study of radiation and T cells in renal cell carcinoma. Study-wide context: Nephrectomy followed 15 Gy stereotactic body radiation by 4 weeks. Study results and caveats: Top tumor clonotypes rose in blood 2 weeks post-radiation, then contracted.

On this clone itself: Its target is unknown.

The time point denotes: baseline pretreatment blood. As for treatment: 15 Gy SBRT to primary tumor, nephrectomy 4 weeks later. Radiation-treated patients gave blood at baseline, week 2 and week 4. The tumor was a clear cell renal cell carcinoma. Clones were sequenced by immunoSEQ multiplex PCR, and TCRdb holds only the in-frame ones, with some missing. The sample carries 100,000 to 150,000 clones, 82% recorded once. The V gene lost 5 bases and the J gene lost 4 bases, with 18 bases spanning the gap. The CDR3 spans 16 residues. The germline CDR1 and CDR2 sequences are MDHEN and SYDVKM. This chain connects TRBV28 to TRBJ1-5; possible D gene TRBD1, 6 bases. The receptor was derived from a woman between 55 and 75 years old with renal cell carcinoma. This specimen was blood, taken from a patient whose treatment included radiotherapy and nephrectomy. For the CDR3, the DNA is TGTGCCAGCAGTACCGCCCAGGGGTCGTTAAATCAGCCCCAGCATTTT. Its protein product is CASSTAQGSLNQPQHF.